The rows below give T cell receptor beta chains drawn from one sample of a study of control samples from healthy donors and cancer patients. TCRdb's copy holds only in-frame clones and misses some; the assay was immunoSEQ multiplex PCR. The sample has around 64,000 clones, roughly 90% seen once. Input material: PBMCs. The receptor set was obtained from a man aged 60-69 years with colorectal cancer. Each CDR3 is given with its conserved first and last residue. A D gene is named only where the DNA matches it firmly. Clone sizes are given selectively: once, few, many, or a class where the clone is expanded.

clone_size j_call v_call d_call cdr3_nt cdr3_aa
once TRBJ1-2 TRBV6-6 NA TGTGCCAGCAGTTCCGGGGACTATGGCTACACCTTC CASSSGDYGYTF
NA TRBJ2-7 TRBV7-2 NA TGTGCCAGCAGCTGGAAGCCTAGCTACGAGCAGTACTTC CASSWKPSYEQYF
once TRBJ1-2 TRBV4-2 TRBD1 TGTGCCAGCAGCTGGACAGGGACTAACTATGGCTACACCTTC CASSWTGTNYGYTF
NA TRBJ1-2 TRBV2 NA TGTGCCAGCAGTGAAAGGCAGGAGCTGGGTGGCTACACCTTC CASSERQELGGYTF
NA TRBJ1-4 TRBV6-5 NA TGTGCCAGCAGGCTCAGGGGTGGTTATGAAAAACTGTTTTTT CASRLRGGYEKLFF
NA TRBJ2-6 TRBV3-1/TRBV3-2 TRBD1 TGTGCCAGCAGCCAAGGGACAGGGAGCTCTGGGGCCAACGTCCTGACTTTC CASSQGTGSSGANVLTF
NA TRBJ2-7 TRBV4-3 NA TGCGCCAGCATGAGGGTATCCTACGAGCAGTACTTC CASMRVSYEQYF
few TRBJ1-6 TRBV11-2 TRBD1 TGTGCCAGCAGATTGGACAGGGGACCCCTCCACTTT CASRLDRGPLHF
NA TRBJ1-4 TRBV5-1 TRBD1 TGCGCCAGCAGCCTGGGACAGTTCGACGAAAAACTGTTTTTT CASSLGQFDEKLFF
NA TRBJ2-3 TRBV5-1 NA TGCGCCAGCAGCTTGGATACACCCACCCTTGCTACGCAGTATTTT CASSLDTPTLATQYF
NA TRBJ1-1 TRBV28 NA TGTGCCAGCAGTACCCGCCTGAGCGAGGCTTTCTTT CASSTRLSEAFF
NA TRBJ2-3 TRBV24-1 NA TGTGCCACCAGTGGTAGACAGAGGTCAGATACGCAGTATTTT CATSGRQRSDTQYF
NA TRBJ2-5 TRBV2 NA TGTGCCAGCTCGAGGGGGGGCTTGGAGACCCAGTACTTC CASSRGGLETQYF
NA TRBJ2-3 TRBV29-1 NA TGCAGCGTTGGGGGAGGAGGCACAGATACGCAGTATTTT CSVGGGGTDTQYF
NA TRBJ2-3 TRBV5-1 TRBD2 TGCGCCAGCAGCGATTCTAGCGGGGGCGGGTTTAGCACAGATACGCAGTATTTT CASSDSSGGGFSTDTQYF
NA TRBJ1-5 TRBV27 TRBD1 TGTGCCAGCAGTTACAGGGGATACAATCAGCCCCAGCATTTT CASSYRGYNQPQHF
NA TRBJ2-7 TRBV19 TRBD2 TGTGCCAGTAGTATTAGGGGACTACCACCGGCTGAGCAGTACTTC CASSIRGLPPAEQYF
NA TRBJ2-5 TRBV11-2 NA TGTGCCAGCAGCTTAGGCTTGGGGGGCGAGACCCAGTACTTC CASSLGLGGETQYF
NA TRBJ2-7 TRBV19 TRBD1 TGTGCCAGTAGTCCTCGGACAGGGGGCGGCTACGAGCAGTACTTC CASSPRTGGGYEQYF
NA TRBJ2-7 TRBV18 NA TGTGCCAGCTCACCACTAGCGGCCGCCGAGCAGTACTTC CASSPLAAAEQYF
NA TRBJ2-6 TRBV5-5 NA TGTGCCAGCAGCTTGGCCGGGCGGGGCCACGTCCTGACTTTC CASSLAGRGHVLTF
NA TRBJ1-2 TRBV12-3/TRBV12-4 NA TGTGCCAGCAGTTTTGGGGGGAACGGCTACACCTTC CASSFGGNGYTF
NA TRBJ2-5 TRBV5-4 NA TGTGCCAGCAGCCCCCTCGCCCACGAAGAGACCCAGTACTTC CASSPLAHEETQYF
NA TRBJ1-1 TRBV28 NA TGTGCCAGCGTTGTCGAGGGGGTTCGGACTGAAGCTTTCTTT CASVVEGVRTEAFF
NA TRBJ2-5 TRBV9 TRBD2 TGTGCCAGCAGCGATGGGACTAGCGGGGGAACTCAAGAGACCCAGTACTTC CASSDGTSGGTQETQYF
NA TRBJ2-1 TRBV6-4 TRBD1 TGTGCCAGCAGTGTGGGACAGGGGGCCTATGAGCAGTTCTTC CASSVGQGAYEQFF
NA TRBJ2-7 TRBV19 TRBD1 TGTGCCAGTAGCGACAGGGCGCTGGGTTACGAGCAGTACTTC CASSDRALGYEQYF